This TCR beta chain was recovered during a study of T-cell reconstitution after alpha-beta-depleted transplantation in children. Preparation of the TCRbeta library used unique molecular identifiers. TCRdb used MiXCR to reprocess the PCR reads, holding one entry per CDR3 protein. The sample lists under 750,000 distinct CDR3 sequences, about 21% occurring once. Overall study findings and caveats: The main origin of T-cell counts and diversity one year after transplant was newly produced T cells. Alpha-beta T cells present about two months after transplant were reported to originate from several hundred expanded graft clones. High day-60 TCRbeta diversity in some patients came from surviving recipient T cells and thymic progenitors.

The CDR3 extends over 12 amino acids. V shed 5 bases, J shed 8 bases, and the junction held 3 bases outside the gene matches. CDR1 is DFQATT and CDR2 is SNEGSKA in the germline V gene (reference sequence). This clonotype was seen only a few times. Its cognate antigen is unknown. The rearrangement uses TRBV20-1 and TRBJ2-3, with 11 bases identical to TRBD2. The source material was PBMCs, mostly from graft donor cells, sampled 360 days after TCRalphabeta/CD19-depleted stem cell transplant. The receptor was derived from a boy in the first two years of life who had a stem cell transplant for acute myeloid leukemia, so the T cells may come from the graft donor. Here the CDR3 reads CSAALAGGTQYF. The CDR3, as DNA: TGCAGTGCTGCCCTAGCGGGGGGTACGCAGTATTTT.